A single sample is the source of the 21 T cell receptor beta chains below, sequenced in a study of CD8 T cells in ankylosing spondylitis. TCRdb reprocessed the 5' RACE reads via MiXCR and lists one record per CDR3 protein. Among some 87,000 distinct CDR3 sequences listed, just under 9% were seen once. Sequenced sample: blood, either unsorted or a sorted T cell fraction (not recorded which). Receptors originate from a male donor with ankylosing spondylitis or in good health (not recorded which).

This clonotype was seen repeatedly, ten times or more. V usage is TRBV5-1 and J usage is TRBJ1-6; no reliable D call. Germline CDR1 reads SGHRS; CDR2 reads YFSETQ. CDR3 length: 15 amino acids. V lost 0 bases and J 7 bases, leaving 11 bases between the germline ends. The CDR3 loop reads CASSLDRAPNSPLHF. The CDR3 DNA reads TGCGCCAGCAGCTTGGATCGGGCACCGAATTCACCCCTCCACTTT.

This clonotype was picked up many times. The chain couples TRBV20-1 to TRBJ2-1, with D perhaps TRBD1 (6 bases). CDR1 and CDR2 from the germline V gene are DFQATT and SNEGSKA (reference sequence). The CDR3 is 13 residues long. V lost 7 bases and J 5 bases, leaving 15 bases between the germline ends. The CDR3 spells CSVGRGLDNEQFF. CDR3 in DNA: TGCAGTGTCGGCAGGGGTTTGGACAATGAGCAGTTCTTC.

Points on this clonotype: A read error may be the cause here, since a much bigger clone is one base away. This rearrangement joins TRBV6-5 to TRBJ2-1, with D perhaps matching TRBD2 (7 bases). Germline V CDR1 and CDR2: MNHEY, SVGAGI. The CDR3 has 15 residues. The germline V and J ends were trimmed by 4 bases and 7 bases, with 17 bases remaining between them. CDR3 coding DNA: TGTGCCAGCAGTTCGATCGGGGGGCTTTTAAATGAGCAGTTCTTC. Residues: CASSSIGGLLNEQFF.

This clonotype was picked up many times. The CDR3 DNA is TGCAGTGCTAGGCCCTCTGCGGGGGGAAGCACAGATACGCAGTATTTT. Encoded protein: CSARPSAGGSTDTQYF. The V call is TRBV20-1, the J call TRBJ2-3; 8 bases agree with TRBD2. This CDR3 comprises 16 residues. Germline values: CDR1 DFQATT, CDR2 SNEGSKA (reference sequence). Trimming took 3 bases from V and 0 from J; bases not matched to a gene: 8.

With respect to this clonotype: One junction end does not reproduce the germline sequence, and a read error may be involved. The V call is TRBV20-1, the J call TRBJ1-1; D ambiguous. The CDR3 has 17 amino acids. Germline V gene lookup returns CDR1 DFQATT and CDR2 SNEGSKA (reference sequence). The DNA for the CDR3 is TGCTGTGCCGAAGAACGTCTGCCGACGCGGTGGTCCACTGAAGCTTTCTTT. Protein: CCAEERLPTRWSTEAFF.

The chain couples TRBV7-3 to TRBJ2-3, with D uncertain. Trimming cost V 3 bases and J 1 base, with 8 bases left between them. This CDR3 region has 14 residues. Germline assignment: CDR1 SGHTA and CDR2 FQGTGA. In DNA, the CDR3 is TGTGCCAGCAGCTTCGACATGGGCACAGATACGCAGTATTTT. Amino acids: CASSFDMGTDTQYF.

The sample holds many counts of this clonotype. The genes are TRBV29-1 and TRBJ2-7, with D tentatively TRBD1 (5 bases). The CDR3 consists of 13 residues. Germline V gene data show CDR1 as SQVTM and CDR2 as ANQGSEA. Trimming shortened V by 3 bases and J by 2 bases, and 11 bases separated the two germline ends. DNA of the CDR3: TGCAGCGTTGAGGAGACAGACGCCTACGAGCAGTACTTC. Its translation: CSVEETDAYEQYF.

The table lists this clonotype with many counts. The V and J genes are TRBV11-1 and TRBJ2-3; 11 bases map to TRBD2. The CDR3 is 17 amino acids. V lost 3 bases to trimming and J lost 2 bases; unmatched junction nucleotides: 7. The germline V gene encodes CDR1 SGHAT and CDR2 FQDESV (reference sequence). Here the CDR3 reads CASSFPRLAGFTDTQYF. In DNA, the CDR3 is TGTGCCAGCAGCTTCCCAAGACTAGCGGGATTCACAGATACGCAGTATTTT.

This clonotype was found many times. V usage is TRBV5-1 and J usage is TRBJ2-7, with 8 bases aligning to TRBD1. J lost 7 bases, V lost 4 bases, and 7 bases had no gene match. The CDR3 is 13 amino acids. Germline values: CDR1 SGHRS, CDR2 YFSETQ. In DNA form, the CDR3 reads TGCGCCAGCAGCCGCTGGACAGGGTCTGAGCAGTACTTC. It specifies CASSRWTGSEQYF.

This clonotype was detected many times. V and J are TRBV20-1 and TRBJ2-7; 8 positions match TRBD1. The V gene's germline CDR1 is DFQATT and CDR2 SNEGSKA (reference sequence). This CDR3 spans 14 amino acids. V was pared by 6 bases and J by 2 bases, with 9 bases of the junction left unmatched. The DNA for the CDR3 is TGCAGTGCCAACCGGGACAGGAGAACCTACGAGCAGTACTTC. The encoded protein is CSANRDRRTYEQYF.

Worth noting for this clonotype: A much larger clone differs from this one at a single base, so this may be a read error. V usage is TRBV29-1 and J usage is TRBJ1-4; D is perhaps TRBD1 (6 bases). The germline V and J ends were trimmed by 1 base and 7 bases, with 13 bases remaining between them. This CDR3 comprises 14 residues. Germline assignment: CDR1 SQVTM and CDR2 ANQGSEA. CDR3 protein: CSVEVRGAGEKLFF. The CDR3 nucleotides are TGCAGCGTTGAAGTGAGGGGGGCCGGTGAAAAACTGTTTTTT.

This clonotype was seen ten or more times. V usage is TRBV5-1 and J usage is TRBJ1-1, with 9 bases lining up with TRBD1. The J segment lost 1 base and the V segment lost 2 bases, leaving 3 bases of the junction unmatched. Looked up from germline, CDR1 is SGHRS and CDR2 is YFSETQ. The CDR3 is made up of 15 amino acids. CDR3 in DNA: TGCGCCAGCAGCTTACAGGGGGCACCGAACACTGAAGCTTTCTTT. It translates to CASSLQGAPNTEAFF.

This clonotype was counted many times. This chain joins TRBV5-1 and TRBJ2-5, with TRBD2 matching 9 bases. CDR1 SGHRS and CDR2 YFSETQ come from the germline V gene. The length of the CDR3 is 19 residues. V trimming: 4 bases; J trimming: 1 base; junction bases outside the gene matches: 17. CDR3 nucleotides: TGCGCCAGCAGCCGGTGGGCAGCGAGCGGGGGGACCTTCCAAGAGACCCAGTACTTC. Translating gives CASSRWAASGGTFQETQYF.

In its sample, this clonotype was seen many times. The gene calls are TRBV7-9 and TRBJ1-2, with 7 bases fitting TRBD1. After removal of 1 base from V and 3 bases from J, the junction contained 5 bases not matched to a gene. The germline V gene has CDR1 SEHNR and CDR2 FQNEAQ (reference sequence). The CDR3 sequence is 15 residues long. The CDR3 sequence is CASSLVPTGHYGYTF. The CDR3, as DNA: TGTGCCAGCAGCTTAGTACCGACAGGGCACTATGGCTACACCTTC.

This clonotype was seen many times. This chain uses TRBV5-1 with TRBJ2-7; 7 nucleotides agree with TRBD1. Germline V gene lookup returns CDR1 SGHRS and CDR2 YFSETQ. Germline trimming cut 4 bases from V and 0 bases from J; bases unmatched to any gene: 7. The CDR3 extends over 15 amino acids. CDR3 coding DNA: TGCGCCAGCAGCCCCGACAGGGCCCTCTCCTACGAGCAGTACTTC. It codes for CASSPDRALSYEQYF.

This clonotype appeared a few times. The chain combines TRBV7-2 with TRBJ2-7; 9 bases are shared with TRBD1. This CDR3 contains 14 residues. V shed 5 bases, J shed 5 bases, and the junction held 7 bases outside the gene matches. CDR1 and CDR2 (germline): SGHTA, FQGNSA. DNA for the CDR3: TGTGCCAGCAGCCCAGACAGGGGGGCACACGAGCAGTACTTC. Translation gives CASSPDRGAHEQYF.

This clonotype has ten or more counts. The chain combines TRBV24-1 with TRBJ2-3, with D possibly TRBD2 on 6 matching bases. The CDR3 is made up of 20 amino acids. Trimming left V 0 bases short and J 1 base short, with 22 bases between. The germline gives CDR1 KGHDR, CDR2 SFDVKD. The CDR3 nucleotides are TGTGCCACCAGTGATTTGATGGGGGGATTTACAGGTTCTGGCACAGATACGCAGTATTTT. Its translation: CATSDLMGGFTGSGTDTQYF.

This chain connects TRBV7-8 to TRBJ2-7, with 7 bases that match TRBD2. The CDR3 has 16 amino acids. Germline V lookup: CDR1 SGHVS, CDR2 FQNEAQ. The V and J ends lost 5 bases and 0 bases, in that order; junction bases with no gene match: 10. In nucleotides, the CDR3 is TGTGCCAGCAGCCCTCAACTAGCGATATTCTCCTACGAGCAGTACTTC. Its protein is CASSPQLAIFSYEQYF.

V gene TRBV6-2 or TRBV6-3 combines with J gene TRBJ2-1; TRBD2 aligns across 7 bases. The CDR3 extends over 14 amino acids. J gave up 9 bases and V 5 bases, and 10 bases lay outside the gene matches. Germline V gene lookup returns CDR1 MNHEY and CDR2 SVGEGT. As DNA, the CDR3 is TGTGCCAGCAGTAGCGGGGCCGGATTTCTTGAGCAGTTCTTC. It encodes CASSSGAGFLEQFF.

This clonotype appeared many times. The V gene is TRBV5-5, the J gene TRBJ2-5, with D perhaps matching TRBD2 (6 bases). Germline V gene data show CDR1 as SGHKS and CDR2 as YYEKEE (reference sequence). Trimming left V 0 bases short and J 5 bases short, with 14 bases between. This CDR3 spans 15 amino acids. The CDR3 DNA is TGTGCCAGCAGCTTGGAACCGGGGGTAGGGGAGACCCAGTACTTC. This encodes CASSLEPGVGETQYF. Filled out from reference TRBV5-5 and TRBJ2-5, the complete variable domain reads DAGVTQSPTHLIKTRGQQVTLRCSPISGHKSVSWYQQVLGQGPQFIFQYYEKEERGRGNFPDRFSARQFPNYSSELNVNALLLGDSALYLCASSLEPGVGETQYFGPGTRLLVL.

The table lists this clonotype with many counts. The V gene is TRBV12-3 or TRBV12-4, the J gene TRBJ2-3; D unresolved. The CDR3 consists of 14 residues. V was cut by 3 bases and J by 4 bases, with 11 bases left in between. CDR3 sequence reads: CASSFWPPPDTQYF. The CDR3 DNA sequence: TGTGCCAGCAGTTTTTGGCCCCCCCCAGATACGCAGTATTTT.